What follows is one T cell receptor (beta chain) and its context. Its antigen specificity is not known. No much larger clonotype is one base removed from it; base qualities were not supplied. TCRbeta CDR3 regions were amplified from genomic DNA using the immunoSEQ Assay, a bias-controlled multiplex PCR. Per the source publication's procedure: Nucleated cell counts per sample were estimated from amplification of reference gene primers within the assay. Sequence reads were collapsed and filtered to measure the absolute abundance of every unique TCRbeta CDR3 rearrangement. Productive Simpson clonality was computed per sample as the square root of Simpson's diversity index over productive rearrangements. The clones in this table, taken by TCRdb from immuneACCESS, are in-frame only. Not every clone is retained; where verified, under half of the shortfall comes from an unresolved V gene, and the cause of the rest is unknown. V and J calls and clone size are as listed in that table; D and trimming were resolved from the DNA. This sample has under 200,000 clones in its table, and roughly four fifths of those were observed once. The top ten constitute approximately 2.6% of the sample.

At one collaborating source in Seattle, patients were enrolled during active infection and were followed longitudinally through the course of disease. The collaborating institutions used their own protocols to collect whole blood in K2EDTA tubes. Collaborator samples were shipped for TCRbeta analysis as frozen whole blood, isolated PBMCs, or DNA extracted from either sample type. Ends trimmed: V by 6 bases, J by 0 bases; bases unmatched to a gene: 8. The germline V gene encodes CDR1 KGHSH and CDR2 LQKENI. From the cysteine up to the phenylalanine, the CDR3 has a length of 16 residues. Only the CDR3 portion is preserved as DNA: 48 bases, with reading frame beginning at the first base. The data were obtained in a study of blood T cell repertoires in COVID-19 (TCRdb year 2020). Study-wide context: Samples from collaborators originated in the United States, Italy and Spain and spanned both the acute and convalescent phases of COVID-19. The prospective study material was composed of cDNA or gDNA derived from T cells, B-cell-depleted T cells, or PBMCs. Deeply sampled blood TCRbeta repertoires from subjects exposed to, actively infected with, or recovered from COVID-19 were included in the dataset. The repertoires were made available in a free public database intended to serve as a resource for research on the immune response to SARS-CoV-2. The samples were drawn from two sources: the first 160 participants of the ongoing ImmuneRACE study, and 1,254 subjects contributed by 6 global collaborators. A de-identified subject ID, COVID-19 status, age in years and sex were almost always included in the sample metadata. Where available, HLA class I and class II types were taken from metadata supplied by the sample provider and were not determined by assay-based typing.

The full study reports these points: The quantity of clinical and demographic metadata differed by source and by participant and was supplied without curation.

The rearranged chain carries TRBV18 and TRBJ1-3; the junction holds 7 bases that match TRBD1. The sequence was obtained from a woman older than 75 with COVID-19, enrolled during active disease. The sequencing input was peripheral blood. The DNA sequence follows: TGTGCCAGCTCGCCAGCTACAGGGGCCTCTGGAAACACCATATATTTT. The translation is CASSPATGASGNTIYF.